This T cell receptor (beta chain) originates from a study of regulatory T cells in long-lasting Graves disease. Across the study: Graves' patients with a new diagnosis had received antithyroid drugs under 3 months.

Comments on this clonotype: Its cognate antigen is unknown.

Assembly of TCR beta libraries relied on iRepertoire HTBI primers together with Arm-PCR of CDR3 regions. Each CDR3 protein is one row after TCRdb ran MiXCR on the multiplex PCR reads. Here the sample spans about 450,000 distinct CDR3 sequences, about 17% being singletons. Time point here: newly diagnosed GD, antithyroid drugs for less than 3 months. PBMC-extracted RNA yielded the TCR library. CDR3 length: 13 amino acids. V was clipped by 5 bases and J by 10 bases; unmatched bases: 8. Germline-derived CDR1 and CDR2 are SGHTA and FQGNSA. Overall study findings and caveats: There was favoring of TRBV28, TRBJ1-2 and TRBJ2-5 in persistent disease.

These same data were also listed under a study on T cells in Graves' hyperthyroidism and ophthalmopathy. Turning to that study: Orbital computed tomography, thyroid ultrasound, serum thyroxine and TRAb, and clinical symptoms together informed the diagnoses. TCR CDR3 regions were first amplified by RT-PCR with HTBI primers.

The material sequenced was peripheral blood mononuclear cells (PBMCs), taken at new diagnosis, from a patient treated with antithyroid drugs. The origin of this receptor is a woman aged 25 to 39 with Graves disease. The chain recombines TRBV7-2 with TRBJ2-1; 7 nucleotides agree with TRBD2. CDR3 bases: TGTGCCAGCAGCCCCCGGACTAGTAGGGAGCAGTTCTTC. This gives the protein CASSPRTSREQFF.